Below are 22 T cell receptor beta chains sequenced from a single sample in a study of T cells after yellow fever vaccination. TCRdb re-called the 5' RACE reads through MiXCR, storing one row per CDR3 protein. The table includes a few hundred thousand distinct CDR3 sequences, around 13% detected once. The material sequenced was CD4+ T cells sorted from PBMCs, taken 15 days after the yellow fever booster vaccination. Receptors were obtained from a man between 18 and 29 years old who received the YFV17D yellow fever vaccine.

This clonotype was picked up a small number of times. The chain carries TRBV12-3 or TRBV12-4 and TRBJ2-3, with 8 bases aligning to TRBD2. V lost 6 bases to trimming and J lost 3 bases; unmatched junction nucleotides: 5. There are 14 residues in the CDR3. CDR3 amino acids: CASRGTRATDTQYF. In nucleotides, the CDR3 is TGTGCCAGCAGGGGGACTAGAGCTACAGATACGCAGTATTTT.

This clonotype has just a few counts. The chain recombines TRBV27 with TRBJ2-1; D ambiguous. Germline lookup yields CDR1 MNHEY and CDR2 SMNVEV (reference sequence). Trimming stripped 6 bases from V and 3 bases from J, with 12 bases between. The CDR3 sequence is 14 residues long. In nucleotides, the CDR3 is TGTGCCAGCAGCCAGGACGGCTTCTACAATGAGCAGTTCTTC. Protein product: CASSQDGFYNEQFF.

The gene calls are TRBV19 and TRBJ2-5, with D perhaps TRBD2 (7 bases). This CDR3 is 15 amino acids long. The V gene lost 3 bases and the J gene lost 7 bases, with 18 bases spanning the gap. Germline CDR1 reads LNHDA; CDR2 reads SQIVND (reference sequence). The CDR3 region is CASSIVPGGRGTQYF. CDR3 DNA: TGTGCCAGTAGTATCGTTCCGGGGGGCCGCGGGACCCAGTACTTC.

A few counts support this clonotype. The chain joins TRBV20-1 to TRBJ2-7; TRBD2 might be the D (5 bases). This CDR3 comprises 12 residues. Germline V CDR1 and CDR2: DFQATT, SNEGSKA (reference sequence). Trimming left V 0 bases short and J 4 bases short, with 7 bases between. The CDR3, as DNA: TGCAGTGCTAGAGATTCGGGATACGAGCAGTACGTC. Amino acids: CSARDSGYEQYV.

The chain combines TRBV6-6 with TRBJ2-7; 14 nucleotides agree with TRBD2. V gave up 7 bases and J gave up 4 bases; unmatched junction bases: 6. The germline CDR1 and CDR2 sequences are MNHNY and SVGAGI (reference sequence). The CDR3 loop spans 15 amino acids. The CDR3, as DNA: TGTGCCAGCACCCGACTAGCGGGGGGGCTGTACGAGCAGTACTTC. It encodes CASTRLAGGLYEQYF.

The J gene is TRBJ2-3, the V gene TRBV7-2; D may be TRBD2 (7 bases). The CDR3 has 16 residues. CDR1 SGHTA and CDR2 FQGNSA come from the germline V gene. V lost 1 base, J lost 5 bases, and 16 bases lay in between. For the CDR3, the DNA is TGTGCCAGCAGCTTAGAGTGGGGGGGGCCAAGAGATACGCAGTATTTT. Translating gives CASSLEWGGPRDTQYF. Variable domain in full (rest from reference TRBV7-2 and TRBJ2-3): GAGVSQSPSNKVTEKGKDVELRCDPISGHTALYWYRQSLGQGLEFLIYFQGNSAPDKSGLPSDRFSAERTGGSVSTLTIQRTQQEDSAVYLCASSLEWGGPRDTQYFGPGTRLTVL.

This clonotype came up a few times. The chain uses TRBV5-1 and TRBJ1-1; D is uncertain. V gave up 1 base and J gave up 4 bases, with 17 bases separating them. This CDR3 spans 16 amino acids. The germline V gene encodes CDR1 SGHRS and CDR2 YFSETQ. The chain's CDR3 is CASSLTLLGGGTEAFF. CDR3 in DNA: TGCGCCAGCAGCTTGACGTTGTTGGGAGGAGGCACTGAAGCTTTCTTT.

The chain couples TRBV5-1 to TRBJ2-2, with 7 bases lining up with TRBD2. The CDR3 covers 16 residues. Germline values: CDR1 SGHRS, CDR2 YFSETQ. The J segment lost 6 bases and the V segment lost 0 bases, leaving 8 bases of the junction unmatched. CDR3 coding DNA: TGCGCCAGCAGCTTGGGAGCGGGGATCAATCCCGGGGAGCTGTTTTTT. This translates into CASSLGAGINPGELFF.

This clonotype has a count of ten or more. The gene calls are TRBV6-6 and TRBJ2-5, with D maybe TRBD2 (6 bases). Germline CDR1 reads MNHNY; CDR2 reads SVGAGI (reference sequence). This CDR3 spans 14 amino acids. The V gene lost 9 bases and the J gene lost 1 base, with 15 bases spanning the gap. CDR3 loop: CARIFCGAQETQYF. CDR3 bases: TGTGCCAGAATCTTCTGCGGGGCCCAAGAGACCCAGTACTTC.

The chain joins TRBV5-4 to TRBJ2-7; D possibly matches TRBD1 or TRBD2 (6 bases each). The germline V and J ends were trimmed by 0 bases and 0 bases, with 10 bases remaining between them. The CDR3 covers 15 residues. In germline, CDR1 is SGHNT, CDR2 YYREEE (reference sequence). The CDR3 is CASSLVGGLSYEQYF. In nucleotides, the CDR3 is TGTGCCAGCAGCTTGGTGGGGGGCCTCTCCTACGAGCAGTACTTC.

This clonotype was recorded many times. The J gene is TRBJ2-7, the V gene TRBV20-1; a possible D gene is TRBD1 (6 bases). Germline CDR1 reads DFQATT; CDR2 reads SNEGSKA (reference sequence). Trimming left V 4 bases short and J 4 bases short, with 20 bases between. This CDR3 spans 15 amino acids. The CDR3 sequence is CSATAGTSNHYEQYV. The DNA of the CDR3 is TGCAGTGCTACCGCCGGGACATCGAACCATTACGAGCAGTACGTC.

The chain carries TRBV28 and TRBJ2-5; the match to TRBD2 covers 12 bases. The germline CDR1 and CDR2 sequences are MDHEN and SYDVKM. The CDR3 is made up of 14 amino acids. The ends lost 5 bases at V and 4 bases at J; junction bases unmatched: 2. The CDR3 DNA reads TGTGCCAGCAGTGTACTAGCGGGGGGAGAGACCCAGTACTTC. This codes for CASSVLAGGETQYF.

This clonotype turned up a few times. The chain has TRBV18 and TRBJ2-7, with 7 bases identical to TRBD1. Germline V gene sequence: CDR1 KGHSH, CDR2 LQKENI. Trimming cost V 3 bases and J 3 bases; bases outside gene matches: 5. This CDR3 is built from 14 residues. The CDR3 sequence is CASSPTGQNYEQYF. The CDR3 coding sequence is TGTGCCAGCTCACCTACGGGACAGAACTACGAGCAGTACTTC.

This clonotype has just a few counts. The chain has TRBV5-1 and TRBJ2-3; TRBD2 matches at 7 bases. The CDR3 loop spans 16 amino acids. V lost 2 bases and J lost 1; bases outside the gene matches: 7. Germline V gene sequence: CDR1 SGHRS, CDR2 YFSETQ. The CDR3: CASSFQRGGGTDTQYF. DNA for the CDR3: TGCGCCAGCAGCTTCCAGCGGGGTGGGGGCACAGATACGCAGTATTTT.

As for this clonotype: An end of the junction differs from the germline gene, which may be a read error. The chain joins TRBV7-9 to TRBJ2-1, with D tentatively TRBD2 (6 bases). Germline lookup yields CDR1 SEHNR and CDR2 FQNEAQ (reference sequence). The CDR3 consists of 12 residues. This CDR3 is CASSLAPNEQFF. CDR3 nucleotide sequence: TGTGCCAGCAGCCTAGCGCCCAATGAGCAGTTCTTC.

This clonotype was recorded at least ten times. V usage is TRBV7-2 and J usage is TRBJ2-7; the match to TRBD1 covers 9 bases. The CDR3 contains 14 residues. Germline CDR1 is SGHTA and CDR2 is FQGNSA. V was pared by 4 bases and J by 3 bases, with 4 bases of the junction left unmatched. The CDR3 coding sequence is TGTGCCAGCAGCTCCGGGACAGGGTTCTACGAGCAGTACTTC. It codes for CASSSGTGFYEQYF.

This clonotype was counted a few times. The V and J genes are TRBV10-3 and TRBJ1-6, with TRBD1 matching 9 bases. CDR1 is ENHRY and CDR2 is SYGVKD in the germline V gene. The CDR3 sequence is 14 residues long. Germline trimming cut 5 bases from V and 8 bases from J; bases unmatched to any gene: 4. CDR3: CAISIRQGDSPLHF. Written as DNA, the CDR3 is TGTGCCATCAGTATTAGACAGGGGGATTCACCCCTCCACTTT.

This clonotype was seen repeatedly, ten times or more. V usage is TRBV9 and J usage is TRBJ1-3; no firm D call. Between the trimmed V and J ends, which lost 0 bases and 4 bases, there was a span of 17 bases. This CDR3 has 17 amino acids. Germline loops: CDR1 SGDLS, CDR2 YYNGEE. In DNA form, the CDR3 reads TGTGCCAGCAGCGTAGATGGAGTGACTATTGGCGGAAACACCATATATTTT. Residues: CASSVDGVTIGGNTIYF. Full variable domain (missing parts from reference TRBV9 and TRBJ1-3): DSGVTQTPKHLITATGQRVTLRCSPRSGDLSVYWYQQSLDQGLQFLIQYYNGEERAKGNILERFSAQQFPDLHSELNLSSLELGDSALYFCASSVDGVTIGGNTIYFGEGSWLTVV.

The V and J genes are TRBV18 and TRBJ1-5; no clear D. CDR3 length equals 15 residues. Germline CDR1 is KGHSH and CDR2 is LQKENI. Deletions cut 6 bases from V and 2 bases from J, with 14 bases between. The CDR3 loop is CASSPGGQGNQPQHF. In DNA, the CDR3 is TGTGCCAGCTCCCCCGGCGGGCAGGGCAATCAGCCCCAGCATTTT.

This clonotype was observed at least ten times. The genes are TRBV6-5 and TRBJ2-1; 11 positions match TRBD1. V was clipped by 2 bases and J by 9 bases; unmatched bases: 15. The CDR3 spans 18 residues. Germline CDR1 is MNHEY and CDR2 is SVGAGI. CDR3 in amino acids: CASSYRTGGRYFQGEQFF. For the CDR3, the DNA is TGTGCCAGCAGTTACCGGACAGGGGGCAGGTATTTCCAGGGTGAGCAGTTCTTC.

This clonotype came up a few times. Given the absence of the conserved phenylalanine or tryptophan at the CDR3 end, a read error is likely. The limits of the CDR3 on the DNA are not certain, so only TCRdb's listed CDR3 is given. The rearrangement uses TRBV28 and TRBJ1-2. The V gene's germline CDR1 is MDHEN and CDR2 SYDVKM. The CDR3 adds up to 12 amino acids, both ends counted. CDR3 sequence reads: CASSFGGGLRKL.

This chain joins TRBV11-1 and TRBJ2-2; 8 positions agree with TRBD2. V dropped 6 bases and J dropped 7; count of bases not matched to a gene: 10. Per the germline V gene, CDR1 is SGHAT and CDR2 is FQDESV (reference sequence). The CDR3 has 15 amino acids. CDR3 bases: TGTGCCAGCAGGCTCGGGGGGGCCGGGGACGGGGAGCTGTTTTTT. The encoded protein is CASRLGGAGDGELFF.